This TCR beta chain originates from a study of response to subunit inactivated influenza vaccine. Study conclusions and caveats: The authors proposed limited new T cell recruitment per seasonal influenza vaccination.

This clonotype appeared a few times. Its antigen is undetermined. V was cut by 5 bases and J by 0 bases, with 10 bases left in between. The CDR3 is 14 residues long. Germline V gene lookup returns CDR1 MNHEY and CDR2 SVGEGT. MiXCR, applied by TCRdb to the RT-PCR reads, yields one record per CDR3 protein. Of hundreds of thousands of distinct CDR3 sequences in the sample, about an eighth are singletons; the top ten hold about a tenth. V gene TRBV6-2 or TRBV6-3 combines with J gene TRBJ1-1, with D unclear. The source material was PBMCs from blood, sampled on the day of vaccination. This clonotype was obtained from a middle-aged man who received an inactivated influenza vaccine. The CDR3 reads CASSPRRMNTEAFF. As DNA, the CDR3 is TGTGCCAGCAGTCCCAGGAGAATGAACACTGAAGCTTTCTTT.